Listed below are T cell receptor beta chains from one sample, sequenced in a study of OX40 agonist ivuxolimab in advanced cancers. Clones were sequenced by immunoSEQ multiplex PCR, and TCRdb holds only the in-frame ones, with some missing. The sample lists under 25,000 clones; around four fifths were seen once. This material consisted of CD4+ or CD8+ T cells sorted from blood, taken in a trial of the OX40 agonist ivuxolimab. The receptors stem from an adult with an advanced solid tumor such as melanoma, head and neck, liver or kidney cancer. Each CDR3 is given with its conserved first and last residue. D genes are given only for firm matches. Not every row has a clone size; where given, it reads once, few, many or a size class.

medium-sized	TRBV11-3	NA	TRBJ2-1	CASSLASSAREQFF	TGTGCCAGCAGCTTAGCCAGTAGCGCACGTGAGCAGTTCTTC
NA	TRBV2	TRBD2	TRBJ2-7	CASSLLAGVEEQYF	TGTGCCAGCAGCCTACTAGCGGGAGTGGAGGAGCAGTACTTC
few	TRBV5-5	NA	TRBJ1-5	CASSLRDGNQPQHF	TGTGCCAGCAGCTTAAGGGACGGCAATCAGCCCCAGCATTTT
NA	TRBV5-6	NA	TRBJ1-2	CASSLSWREDGYTF	TGTGCCAGCAGCTTGAGTTGGAGGGAGGACGGCTACACCTTC
NA	TRBV5-5	NA	TRBJ1-1	CASSPRGGAYTEAFF	TGTGCCAGCAGCCCTCGCGGCGGGGCCTACACTGAAGCTTTCTTT
NA	TRBV7-9	NA	TRBJ1-1	CASSLGPDDQLNTEAFF	TGTGCCAGCAGCTTAGGCCCAGATGACCAACTGAACACTGAAGCTTTCTTT
NA	TRBV9	TRBD2	TRBJ2-5	CASSVGSGGVQETQYF	TGTGCCAGCAGCGTAGGGAGCGGGGGGGTCCAAGAGACCCAGTACTTC
NA	TRBV27	TRBD1	TRBJ1-2	CASSDRASGYTF	TGTGCCAGCAGCGACAGGGCGAGTGGCTACACCTTC
NA	TRBV19	NA	TRBJ2-5	CASSIGPHEETQYF	TGTGCCAGTAGTATAGGGCCCCATGAGGAGACCCAGTACTTC
NA	TRBV19	TRBD1	TRBJ1-2	CATTDFTGDYGYTF	TGTGCCACGACGGACTTTACAGGGGATTATGGCTACACCTTC
NA	TRBV5-6	NA	TRBJ2-7	CASSLDLHGYEQYF	TGTGCCAGCAGCTTGGATCTCCATGGCTACGAGCAGTACTTC
medium-sized	TRBV5-8	TRBD1	TRBJ1-1	CASGTGGPAEAFF	TGTGCCAGCGGTACAGGGGGCCCGGCTGAAGCTTTCTTT
NA	TRBV29-1	NA	TRBJ1-5	CSVKTDNQPQHF	TGCAGCGTTAAGACTGACAATCAGCCCCAGCATTTT
NA	TRBV4-1	TRBD2	TRBJ2-1	CASRLSGSPYNEQFF	TGCGCCAGCAGACTAAGCGGGAGTCCCTACAATGAGCAGTTCTTC
NA	TRBV27	NA	TRBJ2-7	CASAWSISYEQYF	TGTGCCAGCGCGTGGAGTATATCCTACGAGCAGTACTTC
medium-sized	TRBV4-2	TRBD1	TRBJ1-2	CASSQRDSPGWDYGYTF	TGTGCCAGCAGCCAACGGGACAGCCCAGGTTGGGACTATGGCTACACCTTC
NA	TRBV9	TRBD2	TRBJ2-1	CASSEGTRVAYNEQFF	TGTGCCAGCAGCGAGGGGACTAGGGTGGCCTACAATGAGCAGTTCTTC
NA	TRBV7-6	TRBD2	TRBJ2-1	CASSLEGIAGDYNEQFF	TGTGCCAGCAGCTTAGAGGGTATAGCGGGAGACTACAATGAGCAGTTCTTC
NA	TRBV13	NA	TRBJ2-4	CATKDGGENIQYF	TGTGCCACCAAGGACGGCGGCGAAAACATTCAGTACTTC
NA	TRBV28	NA	TRBJ2-1	CASSFIWENEQFF	TGTGCCAGCAGTTTTATTTGGGAAAATGAGCAGTTCTTC
NA	TRBV13	NA	TRBJ1-6	CASSLFFSRSYSPLHF	TGTGCCAGCAGCTTATTCTTTTCCAGGAGCTATTCACCCCTCCACTTT
NA	TRBV6-5	NA	TRBJ2-1	CASSYSNEQFF	TGTGCCAGCAGTTACTCCAATGAGCAGTTCTTC
NA	TRBV7-9	TRBD1	TRBJ2-7	CASSPPGGSYEQYF	TGTGCCAGCAGTCCTCCAGGGGGTTCCTACGAGCAGTACTTC
few	TRBV13	NA	TRBJ2-7	CASSLVSQEPLYEQYF	TGTGCCAGCAGCTTAGTGTCCCAGGAGCCCCTCTACGAGCAGTACTTC
NA	TRBV5-6	NA	TRBJ2-7	CASSSELGPYEQYF	TGTGCCAGCAGCTCGGAGTTGGGCCCCTACGAGCAGTACTTC
once	TRBV5-5	NA	TRBJ1-5	CASSIGTSNQPQHF	TGTGCCAGCAGCATTGGAACCTCCAATCAGCCCCAGCATTTT
NA	TRBV6-1	TRBD1	TRBJ2-7	CASTQGAVYEQYF	TGTGCCAGCACACAGGGGGCTGTGTACGAGCAGTACTTC
few	TRBV9	TRBD2	TRBJ2-1	CASSARTSGHNEQFF	TGTGCCAGCAGCGCTAGGACTAGCGGCCACAATGAGCAGTTCTTC
few	TRBV29-1	NA	TRBJ1-1	CSVRGQNTEAFF	TGCAGCGTCAGGGGACAGAACACTGAAGCTTTCTTT
NA	TRBV7-6	NA	TRBJ2-1	CASSLEGFPYNEQFF	TGTGCCAGCAGCTTAGAGGGGTTCCCCTACAATGAGCAGTTCTTC
few	TRBV7-6	NA	TRBJ1-6	CASSFDSPYNSPLHF	TGTGCCAGCAGCTTCGACAGTCCCTACAATTCACCCCTCCACTTT
NA	TRBV15	NA	TRBJ2-3	CATSPDPSGTDTQYF	TGTGCCACCAGTCCAGACCCGTCTGGCACAGATACGCAGTATTTT
NA	TRBV19	NA	TRBJ2-1	CASSSRDSYNEQFF	TGTGCCAGTAGTAGCCGGGACTCCTACAATGAGCAGTTCTTC
NA	TRBV7-2	TRBD2	TRBJ2-1	CASSWTSGPYNEQFF	TGTGCCAGCAGCTGGACTAGCGGGCCCTACAATGAGCAGTTCTTC
NA	TRBV29-1	NA	TRBJ2-7	CSVGRSNSYEQYF	TGCAGCGTTGGACGTTCGAACTCCTACGAGCAGTACTTC
many	TRBV19	TRBD1	TRBJ1-5	CASSIWGQGHQPQHF	TGTGCCAGTAGTATTTGGGGACAGGGTCATCAGCCCCAGCATTTT
NA	TRBV6-5	NA	TRBJ1-6	CASSYAPYNSPLHF	TGTGCCAGCAGTTACGCTCCTTATAATTCACCCCTCCACTTT
NA	TRBV11-2	NA	TRBJ1-1	CASSLGFNTEAFF	TGTGCCAGCAGCTTAGGGTTTAACACTGAAGCTTTCTTT
few	TRBV13	NA	TRBJ2-7	CASGRFSYEQYF	TGTGCCAGCGGGAGGTTCTCCTACGAGCAGTACTTC
NA	TRBV7-9	TRBD1	TRBJ1-2	CASSLESGGTAYGYTF	TGTGCCAGCAGCTTAGAGTCGGGCGGGACAGCTTATGGCTACACCTTC
NA	TRBV9	TRBD1	TRBJ2-7	CASSPGQGTEQYF	TGTGCCAGCAGCCCGGGACAGGGAACCGAGCAGTACTTC
NA	TRBV27	TRBD1	TRBJ1-1	CASSTTGGANTEAFF	TGTGCCAGCAGTACTACAGGGGGGGCGAACACTGAAGCTTTCTTT
few	TRBV7-8	NA	TRBJ1-1	CASSLDPGMGWGTEAFF	TGTGCCAGCAGCTTAGATCCCGGGATGGGTTGGGGAACCGAAGCTTTCTTT
NA	TRBV4-2	NA	TRBJ1-1	CASSSGTFLFEAFF	TGTGCCAGCAGCTCAGGCACCTTTCTCTTTGAAGCTTTCTTT
few	TRBV2	NA	TRBJ1-2	CASSEGSYGYTF	TGTGCCAGCAGTGAGGGGAGCTATGGCTACACCTTC